What follows is one TCR beta chain and its context. Its antigen is not identified. Germline CDR1 SNHLY, CDR2 FYNNEI. V shed 3 bases and J 7 bases; nucleotides not matched to a gene: 10. There are 15 residues in the CDR3. The entry originates in a study of CD8+CD57+ T cells in acquired aplastic anemia. Study-level background: Sorting CD4+ and CD8+ cells gave DNA averaging approximately 3 ug. Regarding the study as a whole: Patients and controls shared under 35 CD8+ CDR3 sequences, highly expressed in patients.

The study profiled TCR beta VDJ and CDR3 using genomic DNA as template. MiXCR, applied by TCRdb to the reads, yields one record per CDR3 protein. The sample includes fewer than 200,000 distinct CDR3 sequences, about 48% seen only once; the top ten take approximately 1%. This chain links TRBV2 with TRBJ2-7, with 9 nucleotides matching TRBD1. Sequencing used sorted CD4+, CD8+, or CD8+CD57+ T cells (not recorded which) from PBMCs. The sequence derives from a human donor in good health. DNA of the CDR3: TGTGCCAGCAGTGAGGGGGACAGGGAAATCTATGAGCAGTACTTC. It encodes CASSEGDREIYEQYF.